The clone carrying this TCR beta chain has ten or more counts. The data are from a study of metastatic and nonmetastatic thyroid tumors. The germline CDR1 and CDR2 sequences are MNHEY and SMNVEV (reference sequence). The CDR3 loop spans 16 amino acids. V was pared by 6 bases and J by 2 bases, with 5 bases of the junction left unmatched. TCRdb re-clonotyped the PCR reads through MiXCR. This table holds tens of thousands of clones, 9.5% to 15% found once. Each patient came to thyroid surgery without any prior treatment (of any kind). This receptor was identified in a female donor with papillary thyroid cancer or a benign thyroid nodule (not recorded which). Some clones in this sample may be carry-over from other donors' samples. This chain uses TRBV27 with TRBJ2-1; 12 bases are shared with TRBD2. The sequencing input was tumor tissue. The CDR3 loop reads CASRTSGSGAYNEQFF. The DNA for the CDR3 is TGTGCCAGCAGGACTAGCGGGAGCGGCGCCTACAATGAGCAGTTCTTC.